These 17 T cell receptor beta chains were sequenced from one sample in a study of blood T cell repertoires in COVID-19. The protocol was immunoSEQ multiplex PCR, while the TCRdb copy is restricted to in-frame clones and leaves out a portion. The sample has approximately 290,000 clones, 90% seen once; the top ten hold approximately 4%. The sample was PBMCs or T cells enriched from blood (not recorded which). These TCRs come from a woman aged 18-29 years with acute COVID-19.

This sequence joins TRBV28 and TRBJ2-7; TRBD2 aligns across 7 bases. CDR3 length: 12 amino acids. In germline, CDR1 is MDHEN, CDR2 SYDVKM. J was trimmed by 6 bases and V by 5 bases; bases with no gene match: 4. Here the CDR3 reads CASSLRLAEQYF. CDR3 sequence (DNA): TGTGCCAGCAGTCTCCGACTAGCCGAGCAGTACTTC.

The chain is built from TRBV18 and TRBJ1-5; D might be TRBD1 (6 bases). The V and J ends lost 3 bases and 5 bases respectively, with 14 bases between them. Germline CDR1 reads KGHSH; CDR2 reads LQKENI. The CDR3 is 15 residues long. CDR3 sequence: CASSPSQGADQPQHF. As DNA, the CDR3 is TGTGCCAGCTCACCCTCACAGGGAGCCGATCAGCCCCAGCATTTT.

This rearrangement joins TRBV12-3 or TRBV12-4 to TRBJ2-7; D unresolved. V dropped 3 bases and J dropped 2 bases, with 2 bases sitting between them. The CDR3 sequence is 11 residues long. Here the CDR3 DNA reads TGTGCCAGCAGTTTTACCTACGAGCAGTACTTC. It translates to CASSFTYEQYF.

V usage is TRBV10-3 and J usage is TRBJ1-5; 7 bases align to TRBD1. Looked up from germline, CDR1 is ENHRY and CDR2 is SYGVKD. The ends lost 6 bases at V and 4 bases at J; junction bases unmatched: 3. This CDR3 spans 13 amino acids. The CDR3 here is CAIRGQENQPQHF. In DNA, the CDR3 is TGTGCCATCAGAGGACAGGAAAATCAGCCCCAGCATTTT.

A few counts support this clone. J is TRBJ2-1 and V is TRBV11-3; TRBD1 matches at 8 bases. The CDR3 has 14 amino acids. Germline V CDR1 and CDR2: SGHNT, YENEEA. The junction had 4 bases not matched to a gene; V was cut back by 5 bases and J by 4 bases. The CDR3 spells CASSQDREYNEQFF. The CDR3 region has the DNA TGTGCCAGCAGCCAGGACAGGGAATACAATGAGCAGTTCTTC.

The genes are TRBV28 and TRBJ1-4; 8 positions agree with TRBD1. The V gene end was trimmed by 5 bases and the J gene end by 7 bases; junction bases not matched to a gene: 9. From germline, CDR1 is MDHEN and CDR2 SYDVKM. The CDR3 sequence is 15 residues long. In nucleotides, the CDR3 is TGTGCCAGCAGTCGGCCTGCAGGGGGCGGTGAAAAACTGTTTTTT. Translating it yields CASSRPAGGGEKLFF.

CDR3 protein: CASSSDRSSEAFF. CDR3 sequence (DNA): TGTGCCAGCAGCTCAGACAGGAGTTCTGAAGCTTTCTTT. The J gene is TRBJ1-1, the V gene TRBV7-3; D perhaps matches TRBD1 (6 bases). The germline gives CDR1 SGHTA, CDR2 FQGTGA. V was shortened by 4 bases and J by 6 bases, with 12 bases between the two germline ends. This CDR3 contains 13 residues.

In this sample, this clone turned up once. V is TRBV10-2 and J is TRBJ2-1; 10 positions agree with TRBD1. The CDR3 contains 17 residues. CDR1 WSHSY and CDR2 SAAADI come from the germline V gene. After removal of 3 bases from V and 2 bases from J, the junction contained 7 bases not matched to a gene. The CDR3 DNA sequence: TGCGCCAGCAGTGACTCGGGACAGGGGTTCCCCTACAATGAGCAGTTCTTC. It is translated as CASSDSGQGFPYNEQFF.

The CDR3 DNA follows: TGTGCCAGCAGACTAGGGACAGGGGTCTATGGCTACACCTTC. It specifies CASRLGTGVYGYTF. The chain carries TRBV6-1 and TRBJ1-2; 10 bases are a match to TRBD1. V lost 6 bases, J lost 4 bases, and 5 bases stayed unmatched. Germline loops: CDR1 MNHNS, CDR2 SASEGT. This CDR3 has 14 amino acids.

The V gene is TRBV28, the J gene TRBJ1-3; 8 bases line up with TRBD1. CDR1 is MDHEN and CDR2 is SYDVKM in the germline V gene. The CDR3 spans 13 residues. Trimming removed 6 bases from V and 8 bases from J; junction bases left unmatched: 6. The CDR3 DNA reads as TGTGCCAGCAGGCTCGGACAGGGATACACCATATATTTT. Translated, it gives CASRLGQGYTIYF. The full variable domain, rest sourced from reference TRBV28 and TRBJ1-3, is DVKVTQSSRYLVKRTGEKVFLECVQDMDHENMFWYRQDPGLGLRLIYFSYDVKMKEKGDIPEGYSVSREKKERFSLILESASTNQTSMYLCASRLGQGYTIYFGEGSWLTVV.

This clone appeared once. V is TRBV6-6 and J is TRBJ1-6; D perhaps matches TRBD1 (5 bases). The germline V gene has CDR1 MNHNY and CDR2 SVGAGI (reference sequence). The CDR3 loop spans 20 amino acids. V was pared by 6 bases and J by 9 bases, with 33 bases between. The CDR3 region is CASSPTKVYPAGNQGSPLHF. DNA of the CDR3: TGTGCCAGCAGCCCCACGAAAGTTTACCCCGCGGGGAACCAGGGTTCACCCCTCCACTTT.

The CDR3 is CASSEDEGGNGNTIYF. DNA for the CDR3: TGTGCCAGCAGTGAAGATGAAGGGGGCAATGGAAACACCATATATTTT. V gene TRBV6-1 combines with J gene TRBJ1-3, with 7 bases that match TRBD1. The J segment lost 3 bases and the V segment lost 1 base, leaving 6 bases of the junction unmatched. CDR1 is MNHNS, CDR2 SASEGT, per germline. This CDR3 region has 16 residues.

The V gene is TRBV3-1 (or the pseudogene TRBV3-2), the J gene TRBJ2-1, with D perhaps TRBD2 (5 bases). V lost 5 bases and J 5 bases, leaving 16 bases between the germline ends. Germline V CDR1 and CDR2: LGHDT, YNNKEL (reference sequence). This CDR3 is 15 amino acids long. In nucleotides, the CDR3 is TGTGCCAGCAGCGTCGGACTGCAAGGGAACAATGAGCAGTTCTTC. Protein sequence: CASSVGLQGNNEQFF.

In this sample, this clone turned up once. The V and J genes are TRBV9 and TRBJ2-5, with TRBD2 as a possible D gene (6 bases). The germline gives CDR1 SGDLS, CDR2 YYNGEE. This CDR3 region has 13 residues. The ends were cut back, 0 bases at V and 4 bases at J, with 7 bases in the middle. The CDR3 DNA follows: TGTGCCAGCAGCGTAGCAGCGGGAGAGACCCAGTACTTC. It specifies CASSVAAGETQYF.

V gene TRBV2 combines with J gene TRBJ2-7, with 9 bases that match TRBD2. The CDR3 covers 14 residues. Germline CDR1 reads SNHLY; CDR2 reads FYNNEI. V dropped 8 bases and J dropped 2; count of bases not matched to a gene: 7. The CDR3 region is CASHLTSGTYEQYF. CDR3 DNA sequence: TGTGCCAGCCACCTGACTAGCGGAACCTACGAGCAGTACTTC.

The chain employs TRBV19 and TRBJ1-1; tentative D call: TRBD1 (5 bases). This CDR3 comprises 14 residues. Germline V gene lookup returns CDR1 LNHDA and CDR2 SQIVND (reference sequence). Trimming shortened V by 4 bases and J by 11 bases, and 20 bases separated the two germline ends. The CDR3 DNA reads TGTGCCAGTAGTAAGAGACGGGGCGGGAGTATCGCTTTCTTT. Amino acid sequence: CASSKRRGGSIAFF.

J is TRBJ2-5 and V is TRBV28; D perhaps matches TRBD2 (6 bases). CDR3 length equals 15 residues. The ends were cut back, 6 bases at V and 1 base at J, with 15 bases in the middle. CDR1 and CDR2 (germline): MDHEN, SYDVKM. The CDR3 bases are TGTGCCAGCAGGTTGAGGAGGGGTTCCCAAGAGACCCAGTACTTC. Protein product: CASRLRRGSQETQYF.